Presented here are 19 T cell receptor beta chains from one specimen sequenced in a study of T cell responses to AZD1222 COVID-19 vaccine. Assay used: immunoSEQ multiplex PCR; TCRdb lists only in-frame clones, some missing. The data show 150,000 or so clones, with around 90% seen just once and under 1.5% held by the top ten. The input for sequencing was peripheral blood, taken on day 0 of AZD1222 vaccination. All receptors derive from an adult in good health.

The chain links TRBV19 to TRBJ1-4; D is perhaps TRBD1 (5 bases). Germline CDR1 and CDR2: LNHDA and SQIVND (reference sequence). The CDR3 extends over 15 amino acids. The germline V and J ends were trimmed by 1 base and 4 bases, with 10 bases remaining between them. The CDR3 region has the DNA TGTGCCAGTAGTATAGCCAGGGCGCTTAATGAAAAACTGTTTTTT. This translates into CASSIARALNEKLFF.

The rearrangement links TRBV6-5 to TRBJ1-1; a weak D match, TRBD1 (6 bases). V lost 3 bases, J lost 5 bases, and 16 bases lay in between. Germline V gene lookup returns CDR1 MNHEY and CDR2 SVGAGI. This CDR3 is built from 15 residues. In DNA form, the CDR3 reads TGTGCCAGCAGTTATTCAAACCAGGGGAGGACTGAAGCTTTCTTT. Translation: CASSYSNQGRTEAFF.

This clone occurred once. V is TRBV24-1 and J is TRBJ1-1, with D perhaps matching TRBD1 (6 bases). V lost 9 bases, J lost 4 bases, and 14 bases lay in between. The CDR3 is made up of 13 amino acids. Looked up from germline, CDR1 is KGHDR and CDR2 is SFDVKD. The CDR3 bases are TGTGCCACCGGGGGGCGCTTCGGCACTGAAGCTTTCTTT. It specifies CATGGRFGTEAFF.

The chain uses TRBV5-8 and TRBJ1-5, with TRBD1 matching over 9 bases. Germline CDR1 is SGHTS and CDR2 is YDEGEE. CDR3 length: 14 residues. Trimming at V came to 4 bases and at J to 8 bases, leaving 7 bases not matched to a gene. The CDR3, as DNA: TGTGCCAGCAGCCCCCGGGACAGGGTAGAGCCCCAGCATTTT. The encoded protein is CASSPRDRVEPQHF.

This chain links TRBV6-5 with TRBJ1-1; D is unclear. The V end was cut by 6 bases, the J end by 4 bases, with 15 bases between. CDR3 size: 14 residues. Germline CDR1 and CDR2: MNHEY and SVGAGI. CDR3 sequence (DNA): TGTGCCAGCAGCGGACGGACGTCGGGCACTGAAGCTTTCTTT. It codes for CASSGRTSGTEAFF.

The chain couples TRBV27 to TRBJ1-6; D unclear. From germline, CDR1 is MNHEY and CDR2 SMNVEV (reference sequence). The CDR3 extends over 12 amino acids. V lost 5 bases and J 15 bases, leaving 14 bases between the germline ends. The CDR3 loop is CASSTPGRVLHF. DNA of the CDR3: TGTGCCAGCAGTACACCTGGAAGAGTCCTCCACTTT.

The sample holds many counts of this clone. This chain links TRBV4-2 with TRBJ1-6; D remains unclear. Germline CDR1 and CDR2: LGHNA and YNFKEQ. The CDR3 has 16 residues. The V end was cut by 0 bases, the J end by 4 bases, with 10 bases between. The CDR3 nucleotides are TGTGCCAGCAGCCAAGATGCCAGCCGTTATAATTCACCCCTCCACTTT. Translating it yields CASSQDASRYNSPLHF.

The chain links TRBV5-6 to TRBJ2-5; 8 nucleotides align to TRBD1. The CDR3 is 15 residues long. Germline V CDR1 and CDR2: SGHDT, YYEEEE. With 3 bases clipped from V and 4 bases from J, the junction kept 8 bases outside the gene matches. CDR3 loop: CASSSGGPRVETQYF. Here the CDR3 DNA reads TGTGCCAGCAGCTCAGGGGGCCCCCGGGTAGAGACCCAGTACTTC. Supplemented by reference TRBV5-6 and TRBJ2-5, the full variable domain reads DAGVTQSPTHLIKTRGQQVTLRCSPKSGHDTVSWYQQALGQGPQFIFQYYEEEERQRGNFPDRFSGHQFPNYSSELNVNALLLGDSALYLCASSSGGPRVETQYFGPGTRLLVL.

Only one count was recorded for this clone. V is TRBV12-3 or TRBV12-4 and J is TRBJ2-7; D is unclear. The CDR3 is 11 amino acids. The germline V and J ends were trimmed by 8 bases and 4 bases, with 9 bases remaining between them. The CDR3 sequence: CASQQKYEQYF. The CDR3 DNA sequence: TGTGCCAGCCAGCAAAAATACGAGCAGTACTTC.

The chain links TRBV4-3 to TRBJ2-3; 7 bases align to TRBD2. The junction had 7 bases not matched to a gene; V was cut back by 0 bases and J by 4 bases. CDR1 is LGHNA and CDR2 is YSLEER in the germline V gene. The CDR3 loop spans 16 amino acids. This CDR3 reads CASSQEGSGGADTQYF. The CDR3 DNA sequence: TGCGCCAGCAGCCAAGAAGGTAGTGGGGGGGCAGATACGCAGTATTTT.

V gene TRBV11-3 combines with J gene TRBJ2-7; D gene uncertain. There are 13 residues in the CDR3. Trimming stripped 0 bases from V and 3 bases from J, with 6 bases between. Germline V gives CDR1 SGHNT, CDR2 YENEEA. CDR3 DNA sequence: TGTGCCAGCAGCTTAGACAGGAACTACGAGCAGTACTTC. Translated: CASSLDRNYEQYF.

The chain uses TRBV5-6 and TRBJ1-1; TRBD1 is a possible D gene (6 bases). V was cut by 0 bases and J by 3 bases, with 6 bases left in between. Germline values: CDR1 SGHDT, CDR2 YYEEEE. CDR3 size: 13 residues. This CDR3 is CASSLAGDTEAFF. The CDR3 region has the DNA TGTGCCAGCAGCTTGGCAGGGGACACTGAAGCTTTCTTT.

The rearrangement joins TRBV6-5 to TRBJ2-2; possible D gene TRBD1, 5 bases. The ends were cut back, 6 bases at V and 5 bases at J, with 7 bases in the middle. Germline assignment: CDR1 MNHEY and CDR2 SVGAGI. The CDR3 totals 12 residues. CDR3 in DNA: TGTGCCAGCAGCAGACAGACCGGGGAGCTGTTTTTT. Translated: CASSRQTGELFF.

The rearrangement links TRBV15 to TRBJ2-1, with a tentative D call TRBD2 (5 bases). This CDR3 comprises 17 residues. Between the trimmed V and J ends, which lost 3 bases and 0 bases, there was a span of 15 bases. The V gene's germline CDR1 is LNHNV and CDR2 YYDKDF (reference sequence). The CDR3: CATSSARGAVSYNEQFF. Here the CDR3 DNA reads TGTGCCACCAGCAGCGCCAGAGGAGCGGTCTCCTACAATGAGCAGTTCTTC.

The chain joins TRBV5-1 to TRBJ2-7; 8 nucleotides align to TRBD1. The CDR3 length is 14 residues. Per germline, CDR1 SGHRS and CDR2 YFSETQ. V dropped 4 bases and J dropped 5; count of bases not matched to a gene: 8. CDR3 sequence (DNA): TGCGCCAGCAGCCTAGGACAGGGAGTTAACGAGCAGTACTTC. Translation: CASSLGQGVNEQYF.

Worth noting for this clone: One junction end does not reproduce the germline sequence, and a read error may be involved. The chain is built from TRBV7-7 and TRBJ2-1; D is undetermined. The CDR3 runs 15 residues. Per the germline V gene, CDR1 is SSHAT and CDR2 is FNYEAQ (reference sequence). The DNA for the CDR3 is TGTGCTAGCAGCTCCGACTCCTCACTCTACAATGAGCAGTTCTTC. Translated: CASSSDSSLYNEQFF. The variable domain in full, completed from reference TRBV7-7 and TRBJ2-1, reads GAGVSQSPRYKVTKRGQDVTLRCDPISSHATLYWYQQALGQGPEFLTYFNYEAQPDKSGLPSDRFSAERPEGSISTLTIQRTEQRDSAMYRCASSSDSSLYNEQFFGPGTRLTVL.

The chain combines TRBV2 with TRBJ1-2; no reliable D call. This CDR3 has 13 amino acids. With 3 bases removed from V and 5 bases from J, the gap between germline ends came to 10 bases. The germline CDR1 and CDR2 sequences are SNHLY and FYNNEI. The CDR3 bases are TGTGCCAGCAGTGATAGGGCTGGTTATGGCTACACCTTC. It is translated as CASSDRAGYGYTF.

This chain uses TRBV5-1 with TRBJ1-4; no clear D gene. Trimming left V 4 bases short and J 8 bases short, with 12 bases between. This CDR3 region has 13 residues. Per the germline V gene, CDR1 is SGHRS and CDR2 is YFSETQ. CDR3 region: CASSRRFDEKLFF. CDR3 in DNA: TGCGCCAGCAGCCGCAGGTTTGACGAAAAACTGTTTTTT.

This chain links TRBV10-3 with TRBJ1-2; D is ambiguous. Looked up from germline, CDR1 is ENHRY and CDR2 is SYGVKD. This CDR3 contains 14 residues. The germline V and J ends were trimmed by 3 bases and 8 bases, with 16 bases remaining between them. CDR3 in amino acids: CAISEKEGPSGYTF. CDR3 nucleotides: TGTGCCATCAGTGAAAAGGAGGGTCCAAGCGGCTACACCTTC.